This T cell receptor beta chain was sequenced for a study of T cells after yellow fever vaccination. This clonotype was picked up many times. There are 13 residues in the CDR3. The germline V gene encodes CDR1 MNHEY and CDR2 SVGEGT. V lost 2 bases and J lost 9, with 11 bases in between. MiXCR, run by TCRdb on the 5' RACE reads, gives a single entry per CDR3 protein. The repertoire has nearly 300,000 distinct CDR3 sequences, about 10% of them found once; the top ten carry 3% to 3.5%. The J gene is TRBJ1-5, the V gene TRBV6-2 or TRBV6-3; D remains unclear. This TCR was recovered from a man younger than 35 who received the YFV17D yellow fever vaccine. The source material was CD4+ T cells sorted from PBMCs, sampled 5 days after the yellow fever booster vaccination. The CDR3 DNA sequence: TGTGCCAGCAGTTACCAAGAGGGATCGCCCCAGCATTTT. This encodes CASSYQEGSPQHF.